Shown below are 19 T cell receptor beta chains from a single sample sequenced in a study of T cell responses to AZD1222 COVID-19 vaccine. Method: immunoSEQ multiplex PCR; TCRdb's copy keeps in-frame clones and lacks some. This sample has about 110,000 clones, with more than 90% found just once. This specimen consisted of peripheral blood, obtained on day 0 of AZD1222 vaccination. The receptors come from an adult in good health.

This clone occurred once. The genes are TRBV7-2 and TRBJ1-2; D call uncertain. The V gene's germline CDR1 is SGHTA and CDR2 FQGNSA. This CDR3 region has 14 residues. V was shortened by 5 bases and J by 7 bases, with 17 bases between the two germline ends. Here the CDR3 DNA reads TGTGCCAGCAGCGCGCGGTTGCCGGCGACTGGCTACACCTTC. It codes for CASSARLPATGYTF.

The chain combines TRBV5-6 with TRBJ2-1; D possibly corresponds to TRBD1 (6 bases). CDR3 length: 13 residues. Germline lookup yields CDR1 SGHDT and CDR2 YYEEEE. Trimming removed 3 bases at V and 16 bases at J, with 20 bases between. The CDR3 loop reads CASSWGTSDTGFF. Here the CDR3 DNA reads TGTGCCAGCAGCTGGGGGACATCAGATACGGGATTCTTC.

The V call is TRBV30, the J call TRBJ1-6; 7 bases match TRBD1. Germline V gives CDR1 GTSNPN, CDR2 SVGIG (reference sequence). V trimming: 0 bases; J trimming: 9 bases; junction bases outside the gene matches: 8. There are 15 residues in the CDR3. CDR3 amino acids: CAWSVGGTAFSPLHF. CDR3 nucleotide sequence: TGTGCCTGGAGTGTAGGGGGGACAGCATTTTCACCCCTCCACTTT.

CDR3 loop: CASRLINEGVYGYTF. The CDR3 coding sequence is TGTGCCAGCAGGCTCATTAACGAGGGCGTCTATGGCTACACCTTC. J is TRBJ1-2 and V is TRBV2; D is uncertain. V lost 6 bases and J 4 bases, leaving 18 bases between the germline ends. The V gene's germline CDR1 is SNHLY and CDR2 FYNNEI. The CDR3 sequence is 15 residues long.

The V call is TRBV7-2, the J call TRBJ1-5, with a weak D call TRBD1 (6 bases). V shed 2 bases and J shed 6 bases, with 14 bases lying between them. CDR3 size: 15 residues. Germline V CDR1 and CDR2: SGHTA, FQGNSA. The CDR3 sequence: CASSLSRGKLQPQHF. For the CDR3, the DNA is TGTGCCAGCAGCTTAAGCAGGGGAAAGCTTCAGCCCCAGCATTTT.

This rearrangement joins TRBV18 to TRBJ1-1; D unclear. V lost 4 bases, J lost 0 bases, and 15 bases lay in between. Germline V lookup: CDR1 KGHSH, CDR2 LQKENI. The CDR3 is 16 residues long. The CDR3 DNA sequence: TGTGCCAGCTCACGAGGCCAAGGCACCTTGAACACTGAAGCTTTCTTT. Amino acids: CASSRGQGTLNTEAFF. The full variable domain, rest sourced from reference TRBV18 and TRBJ1-1, is NAGVMQNPRHLVRRRGQEARLRCSPMKGHSHVYWYRQLPEEGLKFMVYLQKENIIDESGMPKERFSAEFPKEGPSILRIQQVVRGDSAAYFCASSRGQGTLNTEAFFGQGTRLTVV.

This clone was counted between two and nine times. The CDR3 sequence is CASSQTGAIHGYTF. Written as DNA, the CDR3 is TGTGCCAGCAGCCAGACAGGGGCGATTCATGGCTACACCTTC. This chain links TRBV5-6 with TRBJ1-2; TRBD1 aligns across 8 bases. The germline V gene has CDR1 SGHDT and CDR2 YYEEEE. J was trimmed by 6 bases and V by 4 bases; bases with no gene match: 8. The CDR3 runs 14 residues.

The CDR3 DNA reads TGTGCCAGCAGCCAAGATCAAACGACTAGCGGGTACAATGAGCAGTTCTTC. It translates to CASSQDQTTSGYNEQFF. The V gene is TRBV3-1 (or the pseudogene TRBV3-2), the J gene TRBJ2-1, with TRBD2 matching 10 bases. The CDR3 is 17 residues long. The trim removed 0 bases at V and 4 bases at J, leaving 6 bases unmatched. CDR1 LGHDT and CDR2 YNNKEL come from the germline V gene (reference sequence).

The gene calls are TRBV28 and TRBJ1-5, with D perhaps matching TRBD1 (5 bases). Germline V CDR1 and CDR2: MDHEN, SYDVKM. The CDR3 has 15 residues. The germline V and J ends were trimmed by 4 bases and 1 base, with 11 bases remaining between them. CDR3 sequence: CASSSPGRSNQPQHF. CDR3 bases: TGTGCCAGCAGTTCGCCAGGGAGAAGCAATCAGCCCCAGCATTTT.

The rearrangement links TRBV5-1 to TRBJ1-1; D remains unclear. Per germline, CDR1 SGHRS and CDR2 YFSETQ. The ends were cut back, 4 bases at V and 1 base at J, with 14 bases in the middle. The CDR3 contains 15 residues. Written as DNA, the CDR3 is TGCGCCAGCAGCCCTCTCGCCCAATCGAACACTGAAGCTTTCTTT. The encoded protein is CASSPLAQSNTEAFF.

This clone qualifies as medium-sized. Other DNA sequences of this sample code for an identical CDR3. The chain carries TRBV5-6 and TRBJ1-1; D gene unclear. The CDR3 length is 12 residues. Germline V lookup: CDR1 SGHDT, CDR2 YYEEEE. Trimming took 1 base from V and 5 from J, leaving 6 bases between them. The CDR3 nucleotides are TGTGCCAGCAGCTTGCGCGGTACTGAAGCTTTCTTT. As protein: CASSLRGTEAFF.

J is TRBJ1-2 and V is TRBV10-1; no clear D gene. CDR3 length: 12 residues. The germline V and J ends were trimmed by 7 bases and 6 bases, with 12 bases remaining between them. CDR1 and CDR2 (germline): WNHNN, SYGVQD (reference sequence). The CDR3 region has the DNA TGCGCCAGCACGGACGGCCGAGATGGCTACACCTTC. It yields the protein CASTDGRDGYTF.

This clone was observed a single time. The chain combines TRBV6-2 or TRBV6-3 with TRBJ1-5; perhaps TRBD1 as D (5 bases). Germline assignment: CDR1 MNHEY and CDR2 SVGEGT. CDR3 length: 16 residues. Trimming stripped 1 base from V and 2 bases from J, with 12 bases between. CDR3 in amino acids: CASSYWGGSRNQPQHF. CDR3 DNA sequence: TGTGCCAGCAGTTACTGGGGGGGAAGTCGCAATCAGCCCCAGCATTTT.

CDR3 protein: CATSTRDRGQYGYTF. The DNA of the CDR3 is TGTGCCACCAGCACCCGGGACAGGGGGCAGTATGGCTACACCTTC. V gene TRBV15 combines with J gene TRBJ1-2, with 12 bases aligning to TRBD1. Germline lookup yields CDR1 LNHNV and CDR2 YYDKDF (reference sequence). Trimming cost V 4 bases and J 5 bases; bases outside gene matches: 5. CDR3 length: 15 residues.

The V gene is TRBV4-3, the J gene TRBJ1-1; 7 bases are a match to TRBD1. J gave up 1 base and V 0 bases, and 2 bases lay outside the gene matches. The CDR3 spans 15 residues. Germline CDR1 reads LGHNA; CDR2 reads YSLEER. The DNA of the CDR3 is TGCGCCAGCAGCCAAGATGGGACAGCGAACACTGAAGCTTTCTTT. Encoded protein: CASSQDGTANTEAFF.

This rearrangement joins TRBV19 to TRBJ1-5; no reliable D call. The CDR3 covers 15 residues. The germline gives CDR1 LNHDA, CDR2 SQIVND (reference sequence). The V end lost 4 bases, the J end lost 7 bases, and 17 bases lay between the germline ends. As DNA, the CDR3 is TGTGCCAGTAGTAAAAGCCGGGAATTCAGGCAGCCCCAGCATTTT. This translates into CASSKSREFRQPQHF.

This clone was counted once. The rearrangement links TRBV30 to TRBJ2-1; 10 nucleotides align to TRBD2. Germline CDR1 is GTSNPN and CDR2 is SVGIG (reference sequence). Trimming took 3 bases from V and 9 from J; bases not matched to a gene: 8. The CDR3 has 14 amino acids. The chain's CDR3 is CAWRRSGRALEQFF. In DNA, the CDR3 is TGTGCCTGGAGGAGAAGCGGGAGGGCTCTTGAGCAGTTCTTC.

The V and J genes are TRBV28 and TRBJ1-5; the D gene is possibly TRBD1 (5 bases). From germline, CDR1 is MDHEN and CDR2 SYDVKM. The germline V and J ends were trimmed by 3 bases and 4 bases, with 13 bases remaining between them. CDR3 length: 15 residues. CDR3 nucleotide sequence: TGTGCCAGCAGTTTGTCACGGGGGAAAAATCAGCCCCAGCATTTT. It translates to CASSLSRGKNQPQHF.

This sequence joins TRBV6-5 and TRBJ1-2; D may be TRBD1 (5 bases). The CDR3 loop spans 13 amino acids. Germline CDR1 MNHEY, CDR2 SVGAGI. V lost 5 bases to trimming and J lost 8 bases, with 15 bases between them. The CDR3 nucleotides are TGTGCCAGCAGTCCCGGGGACCTCCCAGGCTACACCTTC. Encoded protein: CASSPGDLPGYTF.